Sequencing of this T cell receptor beta chain was carried out in a study of blood T cell repertoires in COVID-19. Study-wide background: Acute and convalescent COVID-19 samples came from the United States, Italy and Spain. T cells, B-cell-depleted T cells, or PBMCs provided the cDNA or gDNA that served as material.

In the study's own analysis: Cell counts per sample came from amplifying reference gene primers. Here immunoSEQ multiplex PCR was the method, and the copy in TCRdb shows in-frame clones only, minus some. D and trimming come from the DNA, and the V and J calls and clone size come from that table. This sample has about 130,000 clones, with around 87% found just once. The V gene's germline CDR1 is SNHLY and CDR2 FYNNEI. Trimming cost V 4 bases and J 4 bases, with 14 bases left between them. The CDR3 is 14 residues long. The genes are TRBV2 and TRBJ2-7; D is ambiguous. Sequenced input: peripheral blood. This clonotype was sampled from a woman aged 55-69 years with acute or convalescent COVID-19. CDR3 sequence: CASSGVEVDYEQYF. The CDR3 DNA sequence: TGTGCCAGCAGTGGGGTTGAGGTAGATTACGAGCAGTACTTC.